The 32 T cell receptor beta chains below come from one sample, sequenced in a study of cytomegalovirus exposure and HLA in healthy donors. The PCR used 60 Vbeta and 13 Jbeta primers. Data came from immunoSEQ multiplex PCR; TCRdb stores just in-frame clones and leaves some out. The data hold about 160,000 clones, with less than 90% observed a single time. The sequencing input was PBMCs. The receptor source for this set is a boy younger than 10 in good health and CMV-seronegative.

The CDR3 here is CASNPPGTGELFF. In DNA form, the CDR3 reads TGTGCCAGCAATCCCCCGGGCACCGGGGAGCTGTTTTTT. The rearrangement joins TRBV28 to TRBJ2-2; no reliable D call. Trimming stripped 7 bases from V and 4 bases from J, with 10 bases between. CDR1 is MDHEN, CDR2 SYDVKM, per germline. CDR3 length: 13 residues.

This clone appeared a single time. The V call is TRBV20-1, the J call TRBJ2-7; D is undetermined. CDR3 length: 11 amino acids. V was shortened by 5 bases and J by 2 bases, with 7 bases between the two germline ends. CDR1 is DFQATT and CDR2 is SNEGSKA in the germline V gene (reference sequence). In DNA form, the CDR3 reads TGCAGTGCTCAGAACCCCTACGAGCAGTACTTC. As protein: CSAQNPYEQYF.

V and J are TRBV5-1 and TRBJ1-1; 8 bases align to TRBD1. Germline V gives CDR1 SGHRS, CDR2 YFSETQ. This CDR3 comprises 14 residues. V shed 3 bases, J shed 1 base, and the junction held 2 bases outside the gene matches. CDR3 in amino acids: CASSYDRGNTEAFF. CDR3 sequence (DNA): TGCGCCAGCAGCTATGACAGGGGGAACACTGAAGCTTTCTTT.

This clone was observed once. The V and J genes are TRBV6-1 and TRBJ1-5; the match to TRBD1 covers 7 bases. The CDR3 spans 15 residues. The trim removed 7 bases at V and 2 bases at J, leaving 8 bases unmatched. Germline values: CDR1 MNHNS, CDR2 SASEGT. This CDR3 is CASIQDRRGNQPQHF. The CDR3 bases are TGTGCCAGCATCCAGGACAGGCGGGGCAATCAGCCCCAGCATTTT.

The chain has TRBV20-1 and TRBJ1-1; unclear D gene. The germline V gene encodes CDR1 DFQATT and CDR2 SNEGSKA (reference sequence). This CDR3 contains 11 residues. Trimming removed 5 bases from V and 6 bases from J, with 10 bases in between. This CDR3 is CSAPSRAEAFF. For the CDR3, the DNA is TGCAGTGCTCCGTCCCGGGCTGAAGCTTTCTTT.

This chain uses TRBV2 with TRBJ2-7; possibly TRBD1 for D (6 bases). The CDR3 is 14 residues long. Trimming stripped 4 bases from V and 7 bases from J, with 17 bases between. Germline V lookup: CDR1 SNHLY, CDR2 FYNNEI. The CDR3 spells CASSVTGTTREQYF. As DNA, the CDR3 is TGTGCCAGCAGTGTAACAGGGACCACTAGGGAGCAGTACTTC.

This clone was observed once. The V and J genes are TRBV27 and TRBJ1-1; 7 nucleotides agree with TRBD1. Looked up from germline, CDR1 is MNHEY and CDR2 is SMNVEV (reference sequence). The CDR3 sequence is 17 residues long. The J segment lost 4 bases and the V segment lost 5 bases, leaving 16 bases of the junction unmatched. The CDR3 here is CASSPLQGMGSGTEAFF. The DNA of the CDR3 is TGTGCCAGCAGTCCCCTACAGGGGATGGGAAGTGGCACTGAAGCTTTCTTT.

The chain joins TRBV6-5 to TRBJ2-5; TRBD2 agrees at 14 bases. V was pared by 4 bases and J by 4 bases, with 5 bases of the junction left unmatched. Germline V gene lookup returns CDR1 MNHEY and CDR2 SVGAGI. The CDR3 spans 16 residues. The CDR3 DNA follows: TGTGCCAGCAGTTCTTCTGGACTAGCGGGAGGAGAGACCCAGTACTTC. Translating it yields CASSSSGLAGGETQYF.

This rearrangement joins TRBV4-2 to TRBJ2-3; 7 nucleotides match TRBD2. Trimming took 6 bases from V and 5 from J; bases not matched to a gene: 11. Per germline, CDR1 LGHNA and CDR2 YNFKEQ. The CDR3 runs 15 residues. The CDR3 spells CASRGVGEGVDTQYF. CDR3 nucleotide sequence: TGTGCCAGCAGGGGAGTGGGGGAGGGCGTAGATACGCAGTATTTT.

This chain links TRBV5-1 with TRBJ2-1; 7 nucleotides match TRBD1. With V trimmed by 0 bases and J by 9 bases, 15 bases remained unmatched. CDR3 size: 17 residues. Germline V gene lookup returns CDR1 SGHRS and CDR2 YFSETQ. CDR3 nucleotides: TGCGCCAGCAGCTTGGTGGGTGGGACAGCGCCCATTCCTGAGCAGTTCTTC. It encodes CASSLVGGTAPIPEQFF.

This chain links TRBV9 with TRBJ1-2, with D perhaps TRBD1 (6 bases). This CDR3 has 16 residues. V was pared by 3 bases and J by 4 bases, with 19 bases between. Germline assignment: CDR1 SGDLS and CDR2 YYNGEE. The CDR3 DNA sequence: TGTGCCAGCAGCGAGTCCTCGACAGGAGTACCCTATGGCTACACCTTC. It yields the protein CASSESSTGVPYGYTF.

V usage is TRBV5-4 and J usage is TRBJ1-1; TRBD1 is a possible D gene (5 bases). Per the germline V gene, CDR1 is SGHNT and CDR2 is YYREEE (reference sequence). CDR3 length: 13 amino acids. V was pared by 1 base and J by 4 bases, with 8 bases between. DNA of the CDR3: TGTGCCAGCAGCTTGACGGGGGTCACTGAAGCTTTCTTT. Its translation: CASSLTGVTEAFF.

The CDR3 protein is CATRDSSTDYGYTF. The CDR3 DNA follows: TGTGCCACCCGGGACAGTTCGACGGACTATGGCTACACCTTC. This chain links TRBV28 with TRBJ1-2; 7 bases line up with TRBD1. V was pared by 10 bases and J by 3 bases, with 11 bases of the junction left unmatched. The CDR3 length is 14 residues. Looked up from germline, CDR1 is MDHEN and CDR2 is SYDVKM.

The gene calls are TRBV6-5 and TRBJ1-1; D is undetermined. V was clipped by 5 bases and J by 4 bases, with 8 bases between them. The CDR3 contains 12 residues. The germline V gene has CDR1 MNHEY and CDR2 SVGAGI. CDR3 in DNA: TGTGCCAGCAGTGCGAGAAGCACTGAAGCTTTCTTT. It is translated as CASSARSTEAFF.

The chain has TRBV7-9 and TRBJ2-5; 8 nucleotides agree with TRBD1. This CDR3 region has 19 residues. Looked up from germline, CDR1 is SEHNR and CDR2 is FQNEAQ (reference sequence). Germline trimming cut 5 bases from V and 2 bases from J; bases unmatched to any gene: 19. The DNA of the CDR3 is TGTGCCAGCAGCATAAGACCCGACAGGGGACTTAGGGGGCAAGAGACCCAGTACTTC. It translates to CASSIRPDRGLRGQETQYF.

The chain couples TRBV19 to TRBJ2-7; TRBD2 agrees at 10 bases. Germline CDR1 reads LNHDA; CDR2 reads SQIVND (reference sequence). CDR3 length: 16 residues. V lost 5 bases and J lost 0; bases outside the gene matches: 7. The CDR3 here is CASSGRLAGSSYEQYF. The CDR3 coding sequence is TGTGCCAGTAGTGGAAGACTAGCGGGCAGCTCCTACGAGCAGTACTTC.

This clone occurred once. The J gene is TRBJ1-1, the V gene TRBV18, with D possibly matching TRBD1 (6 bases). The CDR3 consists of 15 residues. Trimming took off 3 bases at V and 2 bases at J, with 13 bases between the two ends. Germline V gene lookup returns CDR1 KGHSH and CDR2 LQKENI. The CDR3 sequence is CASSPDRTANTEAFF. DNA for the CDR3: TGTGCCAGCTCACCTGACCGGACAGCTAACACTGAAGCTTTCTTT.

The gene calls are TRBV7-8 and TRBJ2-7; 12 bases line up with TRBD1. The CDR3 covers 15 residues. V gave up 5 bases and J gave up 6 bases; unmatched junction bases: 8. Per germline, CDR1 SGHVS and CDR2 FQNEAQ. The DNA of the CDR3 is TGTGCCAGCAGCCGTCCCGGGACAGGGGGCTCCGAGCAGTACTTC. It yields the protein CASSRPGTGGSEQYF.

This clone has just a few counts. The chain recombines TRBV19 with TRBJ1-4; D unresolved. This CDR3 has 14 residues. Germline lookup yields CDR1 LNHDA and CDR2 SQIVND (reference sequence). Trimming removed 5 bases from V and 8 bases from J, with 15 bases in between. In DNA form, the CDR3 reads TGTGCCAGTAGTCCTGGACGGGGTGAGGAAAAACTGTTTTTT. This translates into CASSPGRGEEKLFF.

The gene calls are TRBV28 and TRBJ1-1; 7 bases line up with TRBD1. This CDR3 comprises 14 residues. CDR1 MDHEN and CDR2 SYDVKM come from the germline V gene. Germline trimming cut 9 bases from V and 8 bases from J; bases unmatched to any gene: 15. The CDR3 DNA is TGTGCCAGTCACAGGGGTCCCACGACACTGGAAGCTTTCTTT. It is translated as CASHRGPTTLEAFF. The full variable domain, completed using reference TRBV28 and TRBJ1-1, is DVKVTQSSRYLVKRTGEKVFLECVQDMDHENMFWYRQDPGLGLRLIYFSYDVKMKEKGDIPEGYSVSREKKERFSLILESASTNQTSMYLCASHRGPTTLEAFFGQGTRLTVV.

The genes are TRBV7-2 and TRBJ2-5; the match to TRBD2 covers 10 bases. The DNA end lines up better with TRBJ2-7; the J call may be wrong. The CDR3 sequence is 15 residues long. Germline lookup yields CDR1 SGHTA and CDR2 FQGNSA. CDR3 residues: CASSPTGTSDYEQYF. DNA for the CDR3: TGTGCCAGCAGCCCAACCGGGACTAGCGACTACGAGCAGTACTTC.

V gene TRBV4-1 combines with J gene TRBJ1-1, with 9 bases identical to TRBD1. Germline values: CDR1 MGHRA, CDR2 YSYEKL. This CDR3 has 14 residues. Trimming cost V 3 bases and J 3 bases; bases outside gene matches: 2. CDR3 coding DNA: TGCGCCAGCAGCCAGGGGGACAGGGACACTGAAGCTTTCTTT. The encoded protein is CASSQGDRDTEAFF.

V usage is TRBV7-9 and J usage is TRBJ1-1, with a weak D call TRBD1 (5 bases). CDR1 and CDR2 (germline): SEHNR, FQNEAQ (reference sequence). The CDR3 contains 14 residues. V shed 0 bases and J shed 4 bases, with 9 bases lying between them. Here the CDR3 reads CASSLAGGGTEAFF. CDR3 nucleotides: TGTGCCAGCAGCTTAGCGGGGGGGGGCACTGAAGCTTTCTTT.

This sequence joins TRBV7-8 and TRBJ2-1; 16 bases line up with TRBD2. Germline V gene data show CDR1 as SGHVS and CDR2 as FQNEAQ. The V and J ends lost 5 bases and 0 bases, in that order; junction bases with no gene match: 16. CDR3 size: 22 residues. The CDR3 nucleotides read TGTGCCAGCAGCGGGACTAGCGGGAGGGCAAAAGAATTCCAGAGCTCCTACAATGAGCAGTTCTTC. This translates into CASSGTSGRAKEFQSSYNEQFF.

In this sample, this clone turned up a few times. The chain has TRBV6-1 and TRBJ1-5; D gene ambiguous. This CDR3 is 14 amino acids long. The V and J ends lost 5 bases and 3 bases respectively, with 11 bases between them. Per germline, CDR1 MNHNS and CDR2 SASEGT. This CDR3 is CASSPGETNQPQHF. The CDR3 bases are TGTGCCAGCAGTCCAGGTGAGACCAATCAGCCCCAGCATTTT.

This clone was found once. The chain recombines TRBV14 with TRBJ1-4; 8 bases align to TRBD1. With V trimmed by 4 bases and J by 14 bases, 18 bases remained unmatched. This CDR3 has 16 amino acids. Germline-derived CDR1 and CDR2 are SGHDN and FVKESK. The CDR3 DNA sequence: TGTGCCAGCAGCCCATTAAGCAGGGGGCGCAGGAATTTGCTGTTTTTT. Translation: CASSPLSRGRRNLLFF.

This clone was recorded only once. This chain connects TRBV5-1 to TRBJ2-1; D is possibly TRBD2 (5 bases). The CDR3 is 13 residues long. Trimming removed 4 bases at V and 6 bases at J, with 11 bases between. CDR1 SGHRS and CDR2 YFSETQ come from the germline V gene. The DNA of the CDR3 is TGCGCCAGCAGCCTAAGCGGCCCCAATGAGCAGTTCTTC. Amino acid sequence: CASSLSGPNEQFF.

The chain carries TRBV6-1 and TRBJ2-1, with TRBD1 identical over 12 bases. Per the germline V gene, CDR1 is MNHNS and CDR2 is SASEGT. With 2 bases clipped from V and 9 bases from J, the junction kept 5 bases outside the gene matches. The CDR3 sequence is 15 residues long. The CDR3 loop reads CASSEPGQGASEQFF. The CDR3 DNA reads as TGTGCCAGCAGTGAACCGGGACAGGGGGCAAGTGAGCAGTTCTTC.

This rearrangement joins TRBV28 to TRBJ2-7; 15 nucleotides align to TRBD2. The CDR3 has 16 amino acids. V lost 3 bases and J lost 4; bases outside the gene matches: 4. Germline V gene data show CDR1 as MDHEN and CDR2 as SYDVKM. The CDR3 nucleotides are TGTGCCAGCAGTTTTGACGGGACTAGCGGGAGGTACGAGCAGTACTTC. Protein: CASSFDGTSGRYEQYF. The variable domain in full, completed from reference TRBV28 and TRBJ2-7, reads DVKVTQSSRYLVKRTGEKVFLECVQDMDHENMFWYRQDPGLGLRLIYFSYDVKMKEKGDIPEGYSVSREKKERFSLILESASTNQTSMYLCASSFDGTSGRYEQYFGPGTRLTVT.

A single count supports this clone. V usage is TRBV6-5 and J usage is TRBJ1-1; D perhaps matches TRBD1 (5 bases). V lost 2 bases to trimming and J lost 0 bases, with 7 bases between them. The CDR3 runs 14 residues. Germline-derived CDR1 and CDR2 are MNHEY and SVGAGI. The CDR3 DNA sequence: TGTGCCAGCAGTTACGGGGCTCTGAACACTGAAGCTTTCTTT. The encoded protein is CASSYGALNTEAFF.

The chain carries TRBV4-2 and TRBJ2-3; D gene unclear. Germline values: CDR1 LGHNA, CDR2 YNFKEQ. V lost 3 bases, J lost 3 bases, and 16 bases lay in between. The CDR3 spans 16 residues. The CDR3 nucleotides read TGTGCCAGCAGCCATGGGCTACGGCAGAATACAGATACGCAGTATTTT. This gives the protein CASSHGLRQNTDTQYF.

V usage is TRBV29-1 and J usage is TRBJ2-5; 10 bases fit TRBD1. The V segment lost 5 bases and the J segment 4 bases; nucleotides outside the gene matches: 13. CDR1 and CDR2 from the germline V gene are SQVTM and ANQGSEA. CDR3 length equals 16 residues. CDR3 in amino acids: CSVPDRGLNRAETQYF. The DNA for the CDR3 is TGCAGCGTTCCCGACAGGGGGCTTAACCGGGCAGAGACCCAGTACTTC.